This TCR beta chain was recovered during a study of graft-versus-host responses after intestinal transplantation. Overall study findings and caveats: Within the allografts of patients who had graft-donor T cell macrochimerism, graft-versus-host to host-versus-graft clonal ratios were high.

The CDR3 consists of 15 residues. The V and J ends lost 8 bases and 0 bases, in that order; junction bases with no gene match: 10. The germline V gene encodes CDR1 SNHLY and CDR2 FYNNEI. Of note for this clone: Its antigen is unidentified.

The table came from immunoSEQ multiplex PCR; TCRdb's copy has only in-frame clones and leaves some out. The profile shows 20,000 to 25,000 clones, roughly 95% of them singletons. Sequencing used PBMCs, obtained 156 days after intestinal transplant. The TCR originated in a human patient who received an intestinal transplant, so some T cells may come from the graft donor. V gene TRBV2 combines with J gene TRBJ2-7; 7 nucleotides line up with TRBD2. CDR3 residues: CASSPTLAASYEQYF. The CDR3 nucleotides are TGTGCCAGCTCCCCGACCCTAGCGGCCTCCTACGAGCAGTACTTC. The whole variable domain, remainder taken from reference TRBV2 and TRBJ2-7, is EPEVTQTPSHQVTQMGQEVILRCVPISNHLYFYWYRQILGQKVEFLVSFYNNEISEKSEIFDDQFSVERPDGSNFTLKIRSTKLEDSAMYFCASSPTLAASYEQYFGPGTRLTVT.